This entry features one T cell receptor (beta chain) sequence. This specimen comes from a study of PD-1 blockade in classical Hodgkin lymphoma. This table comes from immunoSEQ multiplex PCR, and its TCRdb copy is limited to in-frame clones, with some not included. The sample holds about 35,000 clones, around nine tenths seen once. All patients relapsed after autologous stem cell transplantation, and brentuximab vedotin exposure varied. CD4+ T cells were purified from thawed PBMCs by magnetic negative selection. V lost 2 bases and J lost 2; bases outside the gene matches: 9. Germline CDR1 and CDR2: ENHRY and SYGVKD. The CDR3 runs to 16 residues.

The specimen comprised CD4+ T cells from blood, sampled at baseline. This chain joins TRBV10-3 and TRBJ2-7; TRBD1 matches at 7 bases. The TCR sequence derives from a human donor with classical Hodgkin lymphoma. CDR3: CAISETSGTATYEQYF. CDR3 coding DNA: TGTGCCATCAGTGAGACCTCCGGGACAGCGACCTACGAGCAGTACTTC.